The 19 T cell receptor beta chains listed next were all sequenced from one sample in a study of shared clonotypes between healthy human individuals. Sequencing was performed with immunoSEQ multiplex PCR; in TCRdb, only in-frame clones are kept and a portion is missing. The sample holds about 2.5 million clones, 85% to 95% seen once. The specimen sequenced was naive CD4+ T cells from PBMCs. Sample subset: CD45RA+ positively selected. The receptors come from a man aged 18 to 29 in good health. Some clones in this sample may be carry-over from other donors' samples.

The chain recombines TRBV15 with TRBJ2-1; D possibly corresponds to TRBD2 (5 bases). CDR3 length equals 15 residues. Germline CDR1 is LNHNV and CDR2 is YYDKDF (reference sequence). V dropped 1 base and J dropped 6 bases, with 13 bases sitting between them. CDR3 nucleotide sequence: TGTGCCACCAGCAGAGCACCCGCCGAGGGCAATGAGCAGTTCTTC. This gives the protein CATSRAPAEGNEQFF.

The gene calls are TRBV11-2 and TRBJ2-7, with a tentative D call TRBD1 (6 bases). Trimming shortened V by 4 bases and J by 3 bases, and 10 bases separated the two germline ends. Germline V CDR1 and CDR2: SGHAT, FQNNGV. The CDR3 has 13 residues. The CDR3 protein is CASSSRTDYEQYF. CDR3 nucleotides: TGTGCCAGCAGCTCCCGGACAGACTACGAGCAGTACTTC.

In DNA form, the CDR3 reads TGTGCCAGCAGTTTATCGTGGGGCCCCAGCTCCTACAATGAGCAGTTCTTC. Translation: CASSLSWGPSSYNEQFF. This chain uses TRBV27 with TRBJ2-1, with D maybe TRBD1 (5 bases). Germline loops: CDR1 MNHEY, CDR2 SMNVEV (reference sequence). This CDR3 has 17 amino acids. V lost 0 bases and J lost 0, with 12 bases in between.

V gene TRBV9 combines with J gene TRBJ2-3, with 9 bases lining up with TRBD2. The CDR3 extends over 14 amino acids. In germline, CDR1 is SGDLS, CDR2 YYNGEE. V gave up 4 bases and J gave up 6 bases; unmatched junction bases: 6. The CDR3 protein is CASSSRTSADTQYF. DNA of the CDR3: TGTGCCAGCAGCTCGAGGACTAGCGCTGATACGCAGTATTTT. Based on the CDR3 plus reference TRBV9 and TRBJ2-3, the full variable domain is DSGVTQTPKHLITATGQRVTLRCSPRSGDLSVYWYQQSLDQGLQFLIQYYNGEERAKGNILERFSAQQFPDLHSELNLSSLELGDSALYFCASSSRTSADTQYFGPGTRLTVL.

The V gene is TRBV18, the J gene TRBJ2-2; 10 bases are shared with TRBD1. This CDR3 comprises 15 residues. From germline, CDR1 is KGHSH and CDR2 LQKENI. The V segment lost 3 bases and the J segment 6 bases; nucleotides outside the gene matches: 4. The DNA for the CDR3 is TGTGCCAGCTCACCGACAGGGGGCCTCGCCGGGGAGCTGTTTTTT. The encoded protein is CASSPTGGLAGELFF. Full variable domain (outside the CDR3, taken from reference TRBV18 and TRBJ2-2): NAGVMQNPRHLVRRRGQEARLRCSPMKGHSHVYWYRQLPEEGLKFMVYLQKENIIDESGMPKERFSAEFPKEGPSILRIQQVVRGDSAAYFCASSPTGGLAGELFFGEGSRLTVL.

V usage is TRBV5-1 and J usage is TRBJ2-7; D tentatively reads TRBD1 or TRBD2 (5 bases each). This CDR3 region has 14 residues. Germline V lookup: CDR1 SGHRS, CDR2 YFSETQ. Trimming cost V 4 bases and J 1 base, with 12 bases left between them. This CDR3 reads CASSGRDGSYEQYF. Written as DNA, the CDR3 is TGCGCCAGCAGCGGACGGGACGGATCCTACGAGCAGTACTTC.

Only a few counts were recorded for this clone. The same CDR3 arises from other DNA sequences in this sample as well. The chain has TRBV5-1 and TRBJ2-5; 8 bases are shared with TRBD1. The germline CDR1 and CDR2 sequences are SGHRS and YFSETQ. V shed 2 bases and J 2 bases; nucleotides not matched to a gene: 2. The CDR3 is 14 residues long. CDR3 protein: CASSLRQGQETQYF. The CDR3 bases are TGCGCCAGCAGCTTAAGACAGGGGCAAGAGACCCAGTACTTC.

This clone has only one observation. This chain uses TRBV19 with TRBJ1-2; D may be TRBD1 (5 bases). V was pared by 6 bases and J by 6 bases, with 11 bases between. The CDR3 consists of 12 residues. Per germline, CDR1 LNHDA and CDR2 SQIVND (reference sequence). The CDR3 bases are TGTGCCAGTAGGCCAGGGACTCATGGCTACACCTTC. Translated: CASRPGTHGYTF.

The chain links TRBV5-6 to TRBJ2-3; 7 positions match TRBD1. Germline V CDR1 and CDR2: SGHDT, YYEEEE. The V and J ends lost 4 bases and 5 bases, in that order; junction bases with no gene match: 7. The CDR3 is 14 amino acids. CDR3 nucleotides: TGTGCCAGCAGCCCCGACAGGGTGGGAGATACGCAGTATTTT. Protein: CASSPDRVGDTQYF.

With regard to this clone: At the DNA level, this CDR3 is encoded by other sequences in the same sample as well. The chain employs TRBV28 and TRBJ1-5; no firm D call. Germline loops: CDR1 MDHEN, CDR2 SYDVKM. CDR3 length: 13 amino acids. The germline V and J ends were trimmed by 6 bases and 0 bases, with 6 bases remaining between them. The CDR3 is CASSFVSNQPQHF. The DNA of the CDR3 is TGTGCCAGCAGCTTCGTTAGCAATCAGCCCCAGCATTTT.

This sequence joins TRBV5-6 and TRBJ2-3; 14 bases are shared with TRBD2. This CDR3 region has 15 residues. Germline CDR1 reads SGHDT; CDR2 reads YYEEEE. V trimming: 4 bases; J trimming: 10 bases; junction bases outside the gene matches: 8. CDR3 bases: TGTGCCAGCAGCGGGGGACTAGCGGGGGCTGAGCCGCAGTATTTT. The encoded protein is CASSGGLAGAEPQYF.

The rearrangement uses TRBV2 and TRBJ2-1; 10 bases match TRBD2. V trimming: 2 bases; J trimming: 4 bases; junction bases outside the gene matches: 14. CDR1 is SNHLY and CDR2 is FYNNEI in the germline V gene. CDR3 length: 19 amino acids. The CDR3 sequence: CASSEFSPSGRTSYNEQFF. For the CDR3, the DNA is TGTGCCAGCAGTGAATTTTCGCCTAGCGGGAGAACATCATACAATGAGCAGTTCTTC.

The chain has TRBV5-4 and TRBJ1-2, with unresolved D. The CDR3 totals 15 residues. The germline CDR1 and CDR2 sequences are SGHNT and YYREEE (reference sequence). V gave up 0 bases and J gave up 2 bases, with 11 bases separating them. CDR3 sequence reads: CASSLGSGRNYGYTF. CDR3 nucleotides: TGTGCCAGCAGCTTGGGTAGCGGACGAAACTATGGCTACACCTTC.

This chain connects TRBV18 to TRBJ2-7, with 7 bases that match TRBD1. The V and J ends lost 0 bases and 4 bases, in that order; junction bases with no gene match: 6. Germline V gene data show CDR1 as KGHSH and CDR2 as LQKENI. The CDR3 totals 15 residues. CDR3 residues: CASSPPGTAQYEQYF. CDR3 DNA sequence: TGTGCCAGCTCACCACCCGGGACAGCGCAATACGAGCAGTACTTC.

The chain uses TRBV18 and TRBJ2-5; D might be TRBD2 (5 bases). V lost 5 bases to trimming and J lost 5 bases, with 12 bases between them. The germline gives CDR1 KGHSH, CDR2 LQKENI. The CDR3 runs 13 residues. CDR3 DNA sequence: TGTGCCAGCTCATTCAGTCCGGGGGAGACCCAGTACTTC. This sequence encodes CASSFSPGETQYF.

This chain connects TRBV6-5 to TRBJ1-2; D is perhaps TRBD1 (5 bases). Germline CDR1 and CDR2: MNHEY and SVGAGI. This CDR3 has 11 residues. Trimming left V 10 bases short and J 8 bases short, with 14 bases between. CDR3 DNA sequence: TGTGCCATAGGGACCGCGGCGGGCTACACCTTC. Protein sequence: CAIGTAAGYTF.

V gene TRBV7-2 combines with J gene TRBJ2-7; 7 bases agree with TRBD1. Trimming took 3 bases from V and 0 from J; bases not matched to a gene: 11. CDR1 and CDR2 from the germline V gene are SGHTA and FQGNSA. There are 17 residues in the CDR3. The CDR3 loop reads CASSFTLGQAISYEQYF. CDR3 DNA sequence: TGTGCCAGCAGCTTCACACTTGGACAGGCTATCTCCTACGAGCAGTACTTC.

This chain's CDR3 is CASSEAGLAGDKETQYF. In DNA, the CDR3 is TGTGCCAGCAGTGAAGCGGGACTAGCGGGAGATAAGGAGACCCAGTACTTC. The rearrangement joins TRBV6-1 to TRBJ2-5, with 14 nucleotides matching TRBD2. V lost 0 bases to trimming and J lost 5 bases; unmatched junction nucleotides: 5. CDR1 and CDR2 from the germline V gene are MNHNS and SASEGT. This CDR3 is 17 amino acids long.

This clone was observed a few times. V is TRBV7-3 and J is TRBJ1-1; maybe TRBD1 (5 bases). V dropped 5 bases and J dropped 0 bases, with 13 bases sitting between them. Germline CDR1 SGHTA, CDR2 FQGTGA. The CDR3 totals 15 residues. DNA for the CDR3: TGTGCCAGCAGCCCACAAGGACACCTGAACACTGAAGCTTTCTTT. As protein: CASSPQGHLNTEAFF.